This T cell receptor beta chain was retrieved from a study of Ad26.COV2.S vaccination and SARS-CoV-2 variants. This sample's treatment: roughly 19 received Ad26.COV2.S at low or high dose, single or two shots; several received placebo; per-sample allocation not given. Samples were taken on day 63 after the first vaccine or placebo injection. Wuhan-strain SARS-CoV-2 spike was expressed by the Ad26 vector that made up the vaccine. The germline V and J ends were trimmed by 4 bases and 4 bases, with 7 bases remaining between them. This CDR3 region has 13 residues. The V gene's germline CDR1 is LGHDT and CDR2 YNNKEL (reference sequence). This clone was seen a handful of times. The same CDR3 arises from other DNA sequences in this sample as well. Produced via immunoSEQ multiplex PCR; TCRdb's table is partial and in-frame only. The sample has hundreds of thousands of clones, about 89% seen once.

Sequenced here: peripheral blood, sampled in a trial of Ad26.COV2.S vaccine versus placebo. The clonotype comes from a person between 18 and 65 years old who received the Ad26.COV2.S COVID-19 vaccine or a placebo. This rearrangement joins TRBV3-1 (or the pseudogene TRBV3-2) to TRBJ2-2; a possible D gene is TRBD1 (5 bases). The CDR3 nucleotides read TGTGCCAGCAGCCGCCAGGGCACCGGGGAGCTGTTTTTT. Protein sequence: CASSRQGTGELFF.